Listed here is a single T cell receptor beta chain. The antigen is unknown. The germline V gene encodes CDR1 LNHDA and CDR2 SQIVND (reference sequence). The CDR3 contains 16 residues. J lost 6 bases, V lost 4 bases, and 9 bases had no gene match. The study ran its PCR with 60 Vbeta and 13 Jbeta primers. TCRdb's table, derived via immunoSEQ multiplex PCR, lists solely in-frame clones and lacks some. The table records about 90,000 clones, roughly four fifths of them present only once. The sample comes from a study of cytomegalovirus exposure and HLA in healthy donors. Overall study results and limits: In a later analysis, TCR beta V- and J-gene trimming was associated with a missense DCLRE1C variant. Earlier results showed most TCR beta V segments being productive about 87% or about 30% of the time.

The sequenced sample consisted of PBMCs. This clonotype was sampled from a woman between 35 and 50 years old in good health and CMV-seropositive. The chain links TRBV19 to TRBJ2-2; 9 bases are shared with TRBD1. CDR3 DNA: TGTGCCAGTAGTACGAGAACAGGGGGCGTCCCCGGGGAGCTGTTTTTT. Its translation is CASSTRTGGVPGELFF. The full variable domain, in which reference TRBV19 and TRBJ2-2 provide the parts outside the CDR3, is DGGITQSPKYLFRKEGQNVTLSCEQNLNHDAMYWYRQDPGQGLRLIYYSQIVNDFQKGDIAEGYSVSREKKESFPLTVTSAQKNPTAFYLCASSTRTGGVPGELFFGEGSRLTVL.